The rows below give T cell receptor beta chains drawn from one sample of a study of post-analysis software for immune sequencing data. TCRdb reprocessed the PCR reads via MiXCR and lists one record per CDR3 protein. Here the sample spans roughly 200,000 distinct CDR3 sequences, 29% being singletons. The specimen was blood. These receptors were collected from a girl between 2 and 17 years old with multiple sclerosis. CDR3s include the opening cysteine and the closing phenylalanine or tryptophan. Each record gives: D gene, clone size, V gene, J gene, CDR3 protein, CDR3 DNA. D genes are given only for firm matches. The size entry is marked missing in some rows and otherwise reads once, few, many or a size class.

>-|few|TRBV7-9|TRBJ2-5
CASSIEPETQYF
TGTGCCAGCAGCATCGAACCGGAGACCCAGTACTTC
>-|-|TRBV5-1|TRBJ1-4
CASSPGGTTTNEKLFF
TGCGCCAGCAGCCCTGGCGGGACAACAACTAATGAAAAACTGTTTTTT
>-|-|TRBV6-1|TRBJ2-2
CASSEWSNTGELFF
TGTGCCAGCAGTGAATGGTCGAACACCGGGGAGCTGTTTTTT
>-|once|TRBV12-3/TRBV12-4|TRBJ1-5
CASSLGIGNQPQHF
TGTGCCAGCAGTTTGGGGATCGGCAATCAGCCCCAGCATTTT
>-|-|TRBV29-1|TRBJ2-5
CSVEEIQGGTQYF
TGCAGCGTTGAAGAGATCCAGGGGGGGACCCAGTACTTC
>-|-|TRBV29-1|TRBJ2-1
CSVWGRPSSSSYNEQFF
TGCAGCGTCTGGGGAAGACCTAGTAGTTCTTCCTACAATGAGCAGTTCTTC
>-|-|TRBV9|TRBJ2-1
CASSVEPSSYNEQFF
TGTGCCAGCAGCGTAGAGCCCAGCTCCTACAATGAGCAGTTCTTC
>-|many|TRBV28|TRBJ1-6
CASSFTKSSYNSPLHF
TGTGCCAGCAGTTTTACAAAGAGCTCCTATAATTCACCCCTCCACTTT
>-|many|TRBV4-2|TRBJ2-3
CASSKGDTYTDTQYF
TGTGCCAGCAGCAAAGGAGACACTTACACAGATACGCAGTATTTT
>-|-|TRBV20-1|TRBJ1-2
CSAGITSYGYTF
TGCAGTGCTGGAATCACAAGCTATGGCTACACCTTC
>TRBD1|many|TRBV6-5|TRBJ2-7
CASRADRVGYEQYF
TGTGCCAGCAGGGCGGACAGGGTAGGCTACGAGCAGTACTTC
>-|few|TRBV4-1|TRBJ2-7
CASSQERGKGYEQYF
TGCGCCAGCAGCCAGGAGAGGGGTAAAGGGTACGAGCAGTACTTC
>-|few|TRBV4-1|TRBJ1-1
CASSQPIAGTANTEAFF
TGCGCCAGCAGCCAACCTATCGCCGGGACGGCGAACACTGAAGCTTTCTTT
>TRBD2|many|TRBV20-1|TRBJ2-7
CSAKVGGGPYEQYF
TGCAGTGCCAAGGTCGGGGGGGGACCCTACGAGCAGTACTTC